What follows are 15 T cell receptor beta chains derived from one specimen sequenced in a study of blood T cell repertoires in COVID-19. Sequencing was performed with immunoSEQ multiplex PCR; in TCRdb, only in-frame clones are kept and a portion is missing. The sample comprises about 89,000 clones, over 60% of which are singletons, and roughly 45% rests with the top ten. Material for sequencing was peripheral blood. Receptor source: a human donor in a cohort sampled during active COVID-19.

The chain uses TRBV30 and TRBJ2-2, with 11 bases identical to TRBD2. The length of the CDR3 is 14 residues. The germline V gene has CDR1 GTSNPN and CDR2 SVGIG (reference sequence). The ends lost 5 bases at V and 6 bases at J; junction bases unmatched: 5. The CDR3: CAWERTSGSGELFF. The CDR3 nucleotides are TGTGCCTGGGAAAGGACTAGCGGGTCCGGGGAGCTGTTTTTT.

This chain links TRBV19 with TRBJ2-1; D is uncertain. V was shortened by 4 bases and J by 9 bases, with 16 bases between the two germline ends. The CDR3 extends over 14 amino acids. Germline lookup yields CDR1 LNHDA and CDR2 SQIVND (reference sequence). CDR3 DNA: TGTGCCAGTAGTACAGACAAAATGAGTCCTGAGCAGTTCTTC. It encodes CASSTDKMSPEQFF.

This chain connects TRBV2 to TRBJ2-3; 9 bases fit TRBD2. The CDR3 is 15 residues long. Germline V gene data show CDR1 as SNHLY and CDR2 as FYNNEI. V lost 7 bases to trimming and J lost 1 base; unmatched junction nucleotides: 6. CDR3 nucleotide sequence: TGTGCCAGCAATAGCGGGAGAGTAGGCACAGATACGCAGTATTTT. Translation: CASNSGRVGTDTQYF.

This sequence joins TRBV15 and TRBJ2-5; no reliable D call. This CDR3 comprises 15 residues. Trimming took 4 bases from V and 1 from J, leaving 13 bases between them. Germline V CDR1 and CDR2: LNHNV, YYDKDF (reference sequence). CDR3 residues: CATSIRWAGQETQYF. CDR3 nucleotides: TGTGCCACCAGCATCCGTTGGGCAGGCCAAGAGACCCAGTACTTC.

The chain is built from TRBV11-2 and TRBJ1-1; 11 nucleotides line up with TRBD1. This CDR3 contains 15 residues. Germline values: CDR1 SGHAT, CDR2 FQNNGV. The V gene end was trimmed by 1 base and the J gene end by 4 bases; junction bases not matched to a gene: 2. Written as DNA, the CDR3 is TGTGCCAGCAGCTTAGGGGACAGGGGGAGCACTGAAGCTTTCTTT. Its translation: CASSLGDRGSTEAFF.

The rearrangement joins TRBV5-1 to TRBJ2-3; TRBD2 matches at 11 bases. Germline trimming cut 4 bases from V and 0 bases from J; bases unmatched to any gene: 4. This CDR3 comprises 16 residues. From germline, CDR1 is SGHRS and CDR2 YFSETQ. In nucleotides, the CDR3 is TGCGCCAGCAGCCCTCCTAGCGGGAGGAGCACAGATACGCAGTATTTT. Translation gives CASSPPSGRSTDTQYF.

V usage is TRBV10-3 and J usage is TRBJ2-2; 9 nucleotides match TRBD1. The germline CDR1 and CDR2 sequences are ENHRY and SYGVKD. This CDR3 is 14 amino acids long. Trimming removed 9 bases from V and 4 bases from J; junction bases left unmatched: 6. CDR3: CAIRQGGFTGELFF. Here the CDR3 DNA reads TGTGCCATTAGACAGGGGGGGTTCACCGGGGAGCTGTTTTTT.

This sequence joins TRBV12-5 and TRBJ2-3, with 14 bases that match TRBD2. Germline V gene data show CDR1 as LGHNT and CDR2 as FRNRAP. The CDR3 is made up of 19 amino acids. The V segment lost 0 bases and the J segment 4 bases; nucleotides outside the gene matches: 9. The CDR3 bases are TGTGCTAGTGGTTTGGTACTCGGACTAGCGGGAGGCGGGCCAGATACGCAGTATTTT. Amino acid sequence: CASGLVLGLAGGGPDTQYF.

This clone has only one observation. The rearrangement uses TRBV10-1 and TRBJ2-2; the match to TRBD2 covers 10 bases. Germline V CDR1 and CDR2: WNHNN, SYGVQD (reference sequence). The V and J ends lost 2 bases and 4 bases, in that order; junction bases with no gene match: 7. The CDR3 is 17 amino acids. The CDR3 loop reads CASSESGRARGTGELFF. As DNA, the CDR3 is TGCGCCAGCAGTGAGAGCGGGAGGGCCCGGGGCACCGGGGAGCTGTTTTTT.

The chain has TRBV5-1 and TRBJ1-6, with D uncertain. CDR1 SGHRS and CDR2 YFSETQ come from the germline V gene. The germline V and J ends were trimmed by 5 bases and 0 bases, with 9 bases remaining between them. This CDR3 is 15 amino acids long. The CDR3 spells CASRAYSSYNSPLHF. The CDR3 DNA reads as TGCGCCAGCAGAGCATACAGCTCCTATAATTCACCCCTCCACTTT.

The chain employs TRBV6-2 or TRBV6-3 and TRBJ2-1; TRBD2 aligns across 13 bases. The CDR3 is 15 residues long. Germline CDR1 reads MNHEY; CDR2 reads SVGEGT. V was pared by 6 bases and J by 7 bases, with 6 bases of the junction left unmatched. CDR3 sequence (DNA): TGTGCCAGCAGCCAAACTAGCGGGAGGGGTAATGAGCAGTTCTTC. Amino acid sequence: CASSQTSGRGNEQFF.

The chain uses TRBV7-3 and TRBJ2-1; 11 nucleotides line up with TRBD2. V was pared by 0 bases and J by 6 bases, with 7 bases of the junction left unmatched. The CDR3 is made up of 17 amino acids. CDR1 is SGHTA and CDR2 is FQGTGA in the germline V gene. In nucleotides, the CDR3 is TGTGCCAGCAGCTTAACCTTTACTAGCGGGAGTTTCAATGAGCAGTTCTTC. Protein sequence: CASSLTFTSGSFNEQFF.

With respect to this clone: Germline and junction disagree at one end, which may indicate a read error. The chain combines TRBV7-7 with TRBJ2-3; 9 nucleotides align to TRBD1. The CDR3 loop spans 15 amino acids. Germline V gene sequence: CDR1 SSHAT, CDR2 FNYEAQ (reference sequence). CDR3 amino acids: CASSQTGGSTDTQYF. CDR3 DNA: TGTGCTAGCAGTCAGACAGGGGGGAGCACAGATACGCAGTATTTT.

The chain joins TRBV6-5 to TRBJ1-6; maybe TRBD1 (5 bases). There are 13 residues in the CDR3. Trimming took off 6 bases at V and 9 bases at J, with 12 bases between the two ends. CDR1 is MNHEY, CDR2 SVGAGI, per germline. In DNA, the CDR3 is TGTGCCAGCAGCCAGGGCTTAGTTTCACCCCTCCACTTT. This encodes CASSQGLVSPLHF.

The chain couples TRBV7-2 to TRBJ2-7; 8 bases line up with TRBD1. The ends lost 0 bases at V and 5 bases at J; junction bases unmatched: 3. Per germline, CDR1 SGHTA and CDR2 FQGNSA. CDR3 length: 14 residues. The CDR3 bases are TGTGCCAGCAGCTTAGCAAGCAGGGGGCACGAGCAGTACTTC. This sequence encodes CASSLASRGHEQYF.